The next 5 T cell receptor beta chains were all read from a single sample in a study of post-analysis software for immune sequencing data (dated by TCRdb to between 2014 and 2017). General findings and caveats noted by the study authors: Significantly higher frequencies in patients than in controls were found for a handful of TRBV segments, including TRBV5-6, TRBV5-1 and TRBV20-1.

What these receptors recognize is not known. Library construction relied on PCR. The sequencer listed for this sample is Illumina HiSeq 2500. To reduce PCR and sequencing biases, unique molecular identifiers were built into the TCR beta cDNA libraries. TCRdb handled the public reads itself, with Q25 trimming in fastp and clone calling in MiXCR, and kept productive beta chains. Under each unique CDR3 protein, matching rows form one entry showing the most common genes and DNA. The sample contains approximately 570,000 distinct CDR3 sequences, 40% to 50% of them found a single time. Around 1.7% of the sample comes from the top ten. Specimen: blood. The receptors shown here come from a girl aged 10 to 17 with multiple sclerosis.

This clonotype was found a few times. The chain uses TRBV6-5 and TRBJ2-5, with 14 bases aligning to TRBD2. The CDR3 length is 18 residues. The junction had 10 bases not matched to a gene; V was cut back by 0 bases and J by 7 bases. Germline V gene data show CDR1 as MNHEY and CDR2 as SVGAGI. CDR3 DNA sequence: TGTGCCAGCAGTTACTCTGGGACTAGCGGGGGACATCCAGGGACCCAGTACTTC. This gives the protein CASSYSGTSGGHPGTQYF.

The CDR3 sequence: CASGLFPDQPQHF. CDR3 coding DNA: TGTGCTAGTGGTTTGTTTCCGGATCAGCCCCAGCATTTT. The genes are TRBV12-5 and TRBJ1-5; no clear D. Germline CDR1 and CDR2: LGHNT and FRNRAP. CDR3 length equals 13 residues. V was shortened by 2 bases and J by 5 bases, with 7 bases between the two germline ends.

This clonotype appeared a single time. The chain carries TRBV24-1 and TRBJ2-3; D is unresolved. The CDR3 length is 11 residues. Germline V lookup: CDR1 KGHDR, CDR2 SFDVKD. Trimming pared 4 bases from V and 6 bases from J, leaving 4 bases between. CDR3 nucleotide sequence: TGTGCCACCAGTGACATTGATACGCAGTATTTT. Its translation is CATSDIDTQYF.

The chain combines TRBV3-1 with TRBJ2-7, with a tentative D call TRBD1 (6 bases). V shed 4 bases and J shed 6 bases, with 7 bases lying between them. The CDR3 contains 11 residues. CDR1 and CDR2 from the germline V gene are LGHDT and YNNKEL (reference sequence). CDR3 amino acids: CASSRTAEQYF. In DNA form, the CDR3 reads TGTGCCAGCAGCCGGACAGCCGAGCAGTACTTC.

Comment on this clonotype: One junction end does not reproduce the germline sequence, and a read error may be involved. This sequence joins TRBV7-6 and TRBJ2-5; 10 nucleotides match TRBD1. CDR1 and CDR2 from the germline V gene are SGHVS and FNYEAQ. CDR3 length: 17 amino acids. The CDR3 loop reads CAGSSTRWGTGTGEQYF. DNA of the CDR3: TGTGCCGGCAGCTCAACCCGATGGGGAACGGGGACAGGGGAGCAGTACTTC.